Listed here are 27 T cell receptor beta chains from one sample, sequenced in a study of CD8+CD57+ T cells in acquired aplastic anemia. Sequencing involved patients with CD8+CD57+ cell expansion previously shown by flow cytometry. According to the study, genomic DNA was the template for TCR beta VDJ and CDR3 profiling. TCRdb reprocessed the reads with MiXCR, giving one entry per CDR3 protein. The sample contains a few hundred thousand distinct CDR3 sequences, about half of which appear only once. The specimen was sorted CD4+, CD8+, or CD8+CD57+ T cells (not recorded which) from PBMCs. The receptors stem from a human donor with aplastic anemia.

V gene TRBV7-2 combines with J gene TRBJ2-3; 9 bases map to TRBD1. The trim removed 0 bases at V and 0 bases at J, leaving 1 base unmatched. The CDR3 consists of 16 residues. The germline CDR1 and CDR2 sequences are SGHTA and FQGNSA. In DNA form, the CDR3 reads TGTGCCAGCAGCTTAGCTGGGACAGGGAGCACAGATACGCAGTATTTT. This translates into CASSLAGTGSTDTQYF.

The chain joins TRBV5-1 to TRBJ1-3; D unresolved. The germline V gene has CDR1 SGHRS and CDR2 YFSETQ. This CDR3 spans 16 amino acids. The V end lost 4 bases, the J end lost 0 bases, and 14 bases lay between the germline ends. The DNA of the CDR3 is TGCGCCAGCAGCCCGACAACCGGGAGCTCTGGAAACACCATATATTTT. Translation: CASSPTTGSSGNTIYF. Filled out from reference TRBV5-1 and TRBJ1-3, the complete variable domain reads KAGVTQTPRYLIKTRGQQVTLSCSPISGHRSVSWYQQTPGQGLQFLFEYFSETQRNKGNFPGRFSGRQFSNSRSEMNVSTLELGDSALYLCASSPTTGSSGNTIYFGEGSWLTVV.

This clonotype was detected only once. The V and J genes are TRBV24-1 and TRBJ2-5; TRBD1 might be the D (6 bases). Germline CDR1 is KGHDR and CDR2 is SFDVKD. CDR3 length equals 14 residues. Trimming pared 3 bases from V and 4 bases from J, leaving 11 bases between. CDR3 coding DNA: TGTGCCACCAGTGATGCGGACAGAGCAGAGACCCAGTACTTC. It yields the protein CATSDADRAETQYF.

The chain's CDR3 is CASSRQGLEKLFF. DNA for the CDR3: TGTGCCAGCAGTCGCCAGGGACTAGAAAAACTGTTTTTT. This chain links TRBV2 with TRBJ1-4; D might be TRBD1 (5 bases). Germline loops: CDR1 SNHLY, CDR2 FYNNEI. Trimming stripped 5 bases from V and 8 bases from J, with 12 bases between. The CDR3 totals 13 residues. The full variable domain, rest sourced from reference TRBV2 and TRBJ1-4, is EPEVTQTPSHQVTQMGQEVILRCVPISNHLYFYWYRQILGQKVEFLVSFYNNEISEKSEIFDDQFSVERPDGSNFTLKIRSTKLEDSAMYFCASSRQGLEKLFFGSGTQLSVL.

The chain links TRBV29-1 to TRBJ2-5; 9 positions match TRBD1. CDR1 is SQVTM and CDR2 is ANQGSEA in the germline V gene. The CDR3 extends over 14 amino acids. V was pared by 8 bases and J by 4 bases, with 11 bases of the junction left unmatched. The CDR3 nucleotides read TGCAGCCTAGGGGACAGGGCGGCGGTAGAGACCCAGTACTTC. It translates to CSLGDRAAVETQYF.

The chain recombines TRBV15 with TRBJ2-7; maybe TRBD2 (7 bases). Trimming stripped 9 bases from V and 6 bases from J, with 12 bases between. CDR1 LNHNV and CDR2 YYDKDF come from the germline V gene (reference sequence). This CDR3 comprises 11 residues. Here the CDR3 DNA reads TGTGCCACGGCGCGGGGGCGCGAGCAGTACTTC. Translating it yields CATARGREQYF.

This sequence joins TRBV20-1 and TRBJ1-6; D unclear. The CDR3 totals 16 residues. CDR1 and CDR2 (germline): DFQATT, SNEGSKA (reference sequence). Deletions cut 3 bases from V and 5 bases from J, with 17 bases between. In DNA form, the CDR3 reads TGCAGTGCTAGGATCCCCACGGACGGTGATAATTCACCCCTCCACTTT. Translated, it gives CSARIPTDGDNSPLHF.

The chain uses TRBV2 and TRBJ2-2, with D possibly being TRBD2 (6 bases). The CDR3 length is 15 residues. Germline CDR1 is SNHLY and CDR2 is FYNNEI. The germline V and J ends were trimmed by 6 bases and 4 bases, with 15 bases remaining between them. Written as DNA, the CDR3 is TGTGCCAGCAGCCCCACGGGCGGGACCACCGGGGAGCTGTTTTTT. It is translated as CASSPTGGTTGELFF.

This rearrangement joins TRBV7-2 to TRBJ2-7; 8 bases are shared with TRBD1. Germline trimming cut 5 bases from V and 6 bases from J; bases unmatched to any gene: 6. CDR1 SGHTA and CDR2 FQGNSA come from the germline V gene. The CDR3 is 13 residues long. CDR3 sequence reads: CASSKGQGVEQYF. CDR3 sequence (DNA): TGTGCCAGCAGCAAAGGACAGGGAGTCGAGCAGTACTTC.

The V and J genes are TRBV10-2 and TRBJ1-6, with 7 bases lining up with TRBD1. With V trimmed by 2 bases and J by 7 bases, 8 bases remained unmatched. The CDR3 has 16 amino acids. Germline V gives CDR1 WSHSY, CDR2 SAAADI. Written as DNA, the CDR3 is TGCGCCAGCAGTGAGAGGCTAGGACAGGCGAATTCACCCCTCCACTTT. This sequence encodes CASSERLGQANSPLHF.

This clonotype was detected many times. The J gene is TRBJ2-6, the V gene TRBV5-6; the D gene is possibly TRBD1 (5 bases). The CDR3 loop spans 17 amino acids. V was cut by 1 base and J by 0 bases, with 11 bases left in between. CDR1 SGHDT and CDR2 YYEEEE come from the germline V gene. The CDR3 region has the DNA TGTGCCAGCAGCTTGAGGACACCTAGCTCTGGGGCCAACGTCCTGACTTTC. This translates into CASSLRTPSSGANVLTF.

This clonotype has just a few counts. This chain uses TRBV6-5 with TRBJ2-7; D is uncertain. V was shortened by 0 bases and J by 4 bases, with 10 bases between the two germline ends. This CDR3 region has 14 residues. In germline, CDR1 is MNHEY, CDR2 SVGAGI. CDR3 sequence: CASSYSSGPYEQYF. CDR3 nucleotides: TGTGCCAGCAGTTACTCTTCTGGACCTTACGAGCAGTACTTC.

The gene calls are TRBV7-2 and TRBJ1-2, with 11 bases aligning to TRBD1. The trim removed 5 bases at V and 8 bases at J, leaving 10 bases unmatched. Germline-derived CDR1 and CDR2 are SGHTA and FQGNSA. The CDR3 loop spans 15 amino acids. The CDR3 DNA reads as TGTGCCAGCAGCGCGGGACAGGGGGAAGTAGGAGGCTACACCTTC. This gives the protein CASSAGQGEVGGYTF.

V gene TRBV11-3 combines with J gene TRBJ1-1; TRBD1 matches 11 bases. The CDR3 totals 15 residues. CDR1 SGHNT and CDR2 YENEEA come from the germline V gene. With 5 bases clipped from V and 4 bases from J, the junction kept 6 bases outside the gene matches. The CDR3, as DNA: TGTGCCAGCAGCCCGGACAGGGGGCATCGCACTGAAGCTTTCTTT. It translates to CASSPDRGHRTEAFF.

This clonotype occurred many times. The chain employs TRBV2 and TRBJ2-5; maybe TRBD1 (6 bases). Between the trimmed V and J ends, which lost 8 bases and 0 bases, there was a span of 10 bases. The CDR3 is made up of 13 amino acids. Germline lookup yields CDR1 SNHLY and CDR2 FYNNEI. The CDR3 spells CASSRGYQETQYF. CDR3 nucleotides: TGTGCCAGCTCAAGGGGGTACCAAGAGACCCAGTACTTC.

This clonotype was found a few times. The chain joins TRBV7-9 to TRBJ1-4; TRBD1 aligns across 7 bases. CDR3 length equals 14 residues. From germline, CDR1 is SEHNR and CDR2 FQNEAQ (reference sequence). V was clipped by 8 bases and J by 8 bases; unmatched bases: 11. DNA of the CDR3: TGTGCCAGCGGCCCCGACAGGGATTACGAAAAACTGTTTTTT. This encodes CASGPDRDYEKLFF.

The gene calls are TRBV25-1 and TRBJ1-6, with 8 bases matching TRBD1. This CDR3 contains 19 residues. Germline-derived CDR1 and CDR2 are MGHDK and SYGVNS. Trimming cost V 9 bases and J 11 bases; bases outside gene matches: 27. This chain's CDR3 is CASSRPSSQTTGAGAPLHF. DNA for the CDR3: TGTGCCAGTTCTCGTCCCAGCAGCCAGACGACAGGGGCCGGTGCACCCCTCCACTTT.

The chain uses TRBV2 and TRBJ1-3; no clear D. CDR1 and CDR2 (germline): SNHLY, FYNNEI. Trimming cost V 3 bases and J 0 bases, with 6 bases left between them. The length of the CDR3 is 14 residues. This chain's CDR3 is CASSDSYSGNTIYF. DNA for the CDR3: TGTGCCAGCAGTGACAGTTACTCTGGAAACACCATATATTTT. The complete variable domain, with remaining parts taken from reference TRBV2 and TRBJ1-3, reads EPEVTQTPSHQVTQMGQEVILRCVPISNHLYFYWYRQILGQKVEFLVSFYNNEISEKSEIFDDQFSVERPDGSNFTLKIRSTKLEDSAMYFCASSDSYSGNTIYFGEGSWLTVV.

The chain recombines TRBV6-5 with TRBJ2-7, with D uncertain. V gave up 10 bases and J gave up 7 bases, with 14 bases separating them. The CDR3 has 11 amino acids. CDR1 is MNHEY, CDR2 SVGAGI, per germline. CDR3 sequence reads: CATQLIGEQYV. DNA for the CDR3: TGTGCCACCCAGTTGATCGGGGAGCAGTACGTC.

J is TRBJ1-1 and V is TRBV15, with unresolved D. This CDR3 contains 15 residues. Trimming removed 3 bases at V and 1 base at J, with 12 bases between. CDR1 LNHNV and CDR2 YYDKDF come from the germline V gene (reference sequence). The DNA of the CDR3 is TGTGCCACCAGCAGGGGGTTAGGCGGGAACACTGAAGCTTTCTTT. Its protein is CATSRGLGGNTEAFF.

This clonotype was counted only a few times. This chain uses TRBV12-3 or TRBV12-4 with TRBJ2-7, with 9 bases identical to TRBD1. This CDR3 is 15 amino acids long. Trimming took 7 bases from V and 0 from J; bases not matched to a gene: 7. CDR3 bases: TGTGCCAGCACCGAGGGACAGGGCGGCTCCTACGAGCAGTACTTC. Amino acids: CASTEGQGGSYEQYF.

The V and J genes are TRBV19 and TRBJ1-2; a weak D match, TRBD1 (5 bases). The germline gives CDR1 LNHDA, CDR2 SQIVND (reference sequence). This CDR3 is 14 amino acids long. V gave up 5 bases and J gave up 3 bases, with 13 bases separating them. The CDR3 loop reads CASSEGQGDYGYTF. The CDR3 DNA reads TGTGCCAGTAGTGAAGGCCAGGGTGACTATGGCTACACCTTC.

J is TRBJ2-6 and V is TRBV9; tentatively, D is TRBD1 (5 bases). V was shortened by 1 base and J by 12 bases, with 11 bases between the two germline ends. This CDR3 is 13 amino acids long. Germline CDR1 SGDLS, CDR2 YYNGEE. The CDR3 reads CASSVSYRPVLTF. The CDR3 DNA reads TGTGCCAGCAGCGTATCGTACAGGCCCGTCCTGACTTTC.

The J gene is TRBJ2-5, the V gene TRBV12-3 or TRBV12-4; D is undetermined. This CDR3 is 14 amino acids long. V was pared by 1 base and J by 5 bases, with 11 bases between. CDR3 amino acids: CASSLGGVEETQYF. For the CDR3, the DNA is TGTGCCAGCAGTTTAGGTGGAGTTGAGGAGACCCAGTACTTC.

V usage is TRBV5-1 and J usage is TRBJ1-2; D remains unclear. This CDR3 region has 14 residues. V was pared by 4 bases and J by 4 bases, with 14 bases between. CDR1 is SGHRS and CDR2 is YFSETQ in the germline V gene. The CDR3 reads CASSPQESFYGYTF. The CDR3 DNA follows: TGCGCCAGCAGCCCCCAAGAGAGTTTCTATGGCTACACCTTC.

The chain employs TRBV7-3 and TRBJ2-7; D possibly corresponds to TRBD1 (5 bases). Trimming took 3 bases from V and 1 from J, leaving 10 bases between them. Per the germline V gene, CDR1 is SGHTA and CDR2 is FQGTGA. CDR3 size: 14 residues. The CDR3 is CASSLQTESYEQYF. CDR3 bases: TGTGCCAGCAGCTTGCAGACAGAGTCCTACGAGCAGTACTTC.

This clonotype was found many times. The J gene is TRBJ1-2, the V gene TRBV2; no clear D. The CDR3 loop spans 16 amino acids. Trimming pared 2 bases from V and 3 bases from J, leaving 16 bases between. Germline CDR1 and CDR2: SNHLY and FYNNEI. The CDR3 sequence is CASSERSGRSYYGYTF. In nucleotides, the CDR3 is TGTGCCAGCAGTGAAAGGTCAGGCAGAAGCTACTATGGCTACACCTTC. The whole variable domain, filled in from reference TRBV2 and TRBJ1-2, reads EPEVTQTPSHQVTQMGQEVILRCVPISNHLYFYWYRQILGQKVEFLVSFYNNEISEKSEIFDDQFSVERPDGSNFTLKIRSTKLEDSAMYFCASSERSGRSYYGYTFGSGTRLTVV.